Below, 24 T cell receptor beta chains from the same sample are listed, as sequenced in a study of control samples from healthy donors and cancer patients. Profiled with immunoSEQ multiplex PCR; TCRdb holds only in-frame clones, not every one. The sample carries about 70,000 clones, over 75% recorded once. The specimen sequenced was blood. These receptors were obtained from a man between 45 and 60 years old in good health.

This chain connects TRBV11-2 to TRBJ2-7; no definite D call. The V and J ends lost 6 bases and 3 bases respectively, with 15 bases between them. Germline-derived CDR1 and CDR2 are SGHAT and FQNNGV. The CDR3 has 14 residues. CDR3 protein: CASSQPETLYEQYF. As DNA, the CDR3 is TGTGCCAGCAGTCAACCCGAGACACTCTACGAGCAGTACTTC.

The V call is TRBV5-1, the J call TRBJ2-1, with D possibly TRBD2 on 5 matching bases. Trimming stripped 5 bases from V and 5 bases from J, with 5 bases between. Germline values: CDR1 SGHRS, CDR2 YFSETQ. This CDR3 has 11 amino acids. DNA for the CDR3: TGCGCCAGCAGGAGGGACAATGAGCAGTTCTTC. It encodes CASRRDNEQFF.

Written as DNA, the CDR3 is TGTGCCAGCAGTGAAGGACAGGTCATCTCTGGAAACACCATATATTTT. The encoded protein is CASSEGQVISGNTIYF. The chain recombines TRBV6-1 with TRBJ1-3, with D perhaps matching TRBD1 (6 bases). Germline CDR1 is MNHNS and CDR2 is SASEGT. V lost 1 base to trimming and J lost 0 bases, with 10 bases between them. The CDR3 is 16 amino acids.

CDR3 protein: CASSPPGGLLYEQYF. In nucleotides, the CDR3 is TGTGCCAGCTCACCACCGGGGGGGCTACTCTACGAGCAGTACTTC. This chain uses TRBV18 with TRBJ2-7; maybe TRBD2 (7 bases). Germline-derived CDR1 and CDR2 are KGHSH and LQKENI. Trimming removed 0 bases at V and 3 bases at J, with 12 bases between. This CDR3 has 15 amino acids.

This clone has only a few counts. The chain is built from TRBV30 and TRBJ1-5; a possible D gene is TRBD1 (5 bases). The V end was cut by 2 bases, the J end by 2 bases, with 16 bases between. The V gene's germline CDR1 is GTSNPN and CDR2 SVGIG (reference sequence). CDR3 length equals 16 residues. The DNA for the CDR3 is TGTGCCTGGAGTTCGGGACCCCAAGGAGGCAATCAGCCCCAGCATTTT. It translates to CAWSSGPQGGNQPQHF. The complete variable domain, with remaining parts taken from reference TRBV30 and TRBJ1-5, reads SQTIHQWPATLVQPVGSPLSLECTVEGTSNPNLYWYRQAAGRGLQLLFYSVGIGQISSEVPQNLSASRPQDRQFILSSKKLLLSDSGFYLCAWSSGPQGGNQPQHFGDGTRLSIL.

The chain recombines TRBV19 with TRBJ1-1; possibly TRBD1 for D (6 bases). This CDR3 has 13 residues. Germline V lookup: CDR1 LNHDA, CDR2 SQIVND (reference sequence). With 2 bases removed from V and 11 bases from J, the gap between germline ends came to 15 bases. The CDR3, as DNA: TGTGCCAGTAGTATACTGGGGGGCGAGGCGGCTTTCTTT. The encoded protein is CASSILGGEAAFF. The whole variable domain, remainder taken from reference TRBV19 and TRBJ1-1, is DGGITQSPKYLFRKEGQNVTLSCEQNLNHDAMYWYRQDPGQGLRLIYYSQIVNDFQKGDIAEGYSVSREKKESFPLTVTSAQKNPTAFYLCASSILGGEAAFFGQGTRLTVV.

This chain joins TRBV10-3 and TRBJ2-3; maybe TRBD2 (5 bases). Looked up from germline, CDR1 is ENHRY and CDR2 is SYGVKD. The CDR3 loop spans 13 amino acids. V shed 0 bases and J shed 8 bases, with 9 bases lying between them. The CDR3 bases are TGTGCCATCAGTGAGTCGGGTGGAGGTACGCAGTATTTT. This sequence encodes CAISESGGGTQYF.

By share, this clone counts as large. The J gene is TRBJ2-7, the V gene TRBV7-9, with D maybe TRBD1 (6 bases). The V and J ends lost 10 bases and 2 bases respectively, with 18 bases between them. This CDR3 has 14 residues. Germline V gene lookup returns CDR1 SEHNR and CDR2 FQNEAQ (reference sequence). The CDR3 DNA reads TGTGCCACCGAAAAACAGGGATTTGCCTACGAGCAGTACTTC. This sequence encodes CATEKQGFAYEQYF.

V and J are TRBV9 and TRBJ1-3; D gene unclear. Trimming pared 0 bases from V and 4 bases from J, leaving 11 bases between. The germline V gene has CDR1 SGDLS and CDR2 YYNGEE. There are 15 residues in the CDR3. The CDR3 protein is CASSVDGVLGNTIYF. For the CDR3, the DNA is TGTGCCAGCAGCGTAGATGGGGTGTTAGGAAACACCATATATTTT. The whole variable domain, filled in from reference TRBV9 and TRBJ1-3, reads DSGVTQTPKHLITATGQRVTLRCSPRSGDLSVYWYQQSLDQGLQFLIQYYNGEERAKGNILERFSAQQFPDLHSELNLSSLELGDSALYFCASSVDGVLGNTIYFGEGSWLTVV.

Written as DNA, the CDR3 is TGTGCCAGCGCCCCGGCCCCCGGGGCTGAAGCTTTCTTT. Translation: CASAPAPGAEAFF. This sequence joins TRBV6-4 and TRBJ1-1; D call uncertain. V was pared by 8 bases and J by 6 bases, with 16 bases between. The CDR3 consists of 13 residues. Germline values: CDR1 MRHNA, CDR2 SNTAGT.

This chain joins TRBV5-6 and TRBJ1-4; no reliable D call. The germline gives CDR1 SGHDT, CDR2 YYEEEE. V lost 4 bases and J lost 8, with 15 bases in between. The CDR3 extends over 14 amino acids. Written as DNA, the CDR3 is TGTGCCAGCAGCCAAGGCAGGCCCGGGGAAAAACTGTTTTTT. Amino acid sequence: CASSQGRPGEKLFF.

This chain connects TRBV29-1 to TRBJ2-7; D remains ambiguous. The CDR3 sequence is 12 residues long. CDR1 is SQVTM, CDR2 ANQGSEA, per germline. V shed 1 base and J shed 5 bases, with 9 bases lying between them. This CDR3 is CSVEGHADEQYF. CDR3 in DNA: TGCAGCGTTGAAGGACATGCGGACGAGCAGTACTTC.

This chain links TRBV24-1 with TRBJ2-3, with 7 bases matching TRBD2. This CDR3 spans 11 amino acids. After removal of 9 bases from V and 7 bases from J, the junction contained 3 bases not matched to a gene. CDR1 is KGHDR, CDR2 SFDVKD, per germline. The CDR3 here is CATRDYNTQYF. In nucleotides, the CDR3 is TGTGCCACCCGGGACTACAATACGCAGTATTTT.

This chain connects TRBV6-5 to TRBJ2-7, with TRBD1 identical over 10 bases. V dropped 10 bases and J dropped 2; count of bases not matched to a gene: 5. Germline V lookup: CDR1 MNHEY, CDR2 SVGAGI. The CDR3 extends over 13 amino acids. This chain's CDR3 is CATDRGKTYEQYF. DNA for the CDR3: TGTGCCACGGACAGGGGGAAAACCTACGAGCAGTACTTC.

The chain recombines TRBV7-6 with TRBJ1-1; D unresolved. Germline CDR1 reads SGHVS; CDR2 reads FNYEAQ. V was pared by 0 bases and J by 2 bases, with 10 bases between. The length of the CDR3 is 15 residues. CDR3 bases: TGTGCCAGCAGCTTAGCGGCCAGACTAAACACTGAAGCTTTCTTT. Translated: CASSLAARLNTEAFF.

The chain recombines TRBV2 with TRBJ1-3; 8 bases line up with TRBD1. From germline, CDR1 is SNHLY and CDR2 FYNNEI. Losses at the gene ends were 4 bases for V and 4 bases for J; bases not matched to a gene: 6. The CDR3 contains 15 residues. This CDR3 is CASSGRGREGNTIYF. The CDR3 DNA is TGTGCCAGCAGTGGCAGGGGGCGCGAGGGAAACACCATATATTTT. Full variable domain (outside the CDR3, taken from reference TRBV2 and TRBJ1-3): EPEVTQTPSHQVTQMGQEVILRCVPISNHLYFYWYRQILGQKVEFLVSFYNNEISEKSEIFDDQFSVERPDGSNFTLKIRSTKLEDSAMYFCASSGRGREGNTIYFGEGSWLTVV.

The J gene is TRBJ2-5, the V gene TRBV18; 7 positions match TRBD1. This CDR3 contains 15 residues. The germline CDR1 and CDR2 sequences are KGHSH and LQKENI. With V trimmed by 4 bases and J by 5 bases, 10 bases remained unmatched. The CDR3 spells CASSLTTGKGETQYF. The CDR3 region has the DNA TGTGCCAGCTCACTGACGACAGGGAAAGGGGAGACCCAGTACTTC.

The chain employs TRBV30 and TRBJ1-5; no firm D call. Germline V gene lookup returns CDR1 GTSNPN and CDR2 SVGIG (reference sequence). Trimming took 4 bases from V and 3 from J, leaving 10 bases between them. The length of the CDR3 is 13 residues. CDR3 loop: CAWNLGPNQPQHF. CDR3 nucleotides: TGTGCCTGGAATCTAGGCCCCAATCAGCCCCAGCATTTT.

J is TRBJ2-7 and V is TRBV6-5, with D tentatively TRBD1 (6 bases). Trimming cost V 2 bases and J 5 bases, with 16 bases left between them. Germline CDR1 MNHEY, CDR2 SVGAGI. There are 15 residues in the CDR3. The CDR3 protein is CASSYETGLRHEQYF. For the CDR3, the DNA is TGTGCCAGCAGTTACGAGACAGGATTGAGGCACGAGCAGTACTTC.

The J gene is TRBJ1-4, the V gene TRBV5-4; 10 positions match TRBD1. This CDR3 is built from 18 residues. The J segment lost 7 bases and the V segment lost 4 bases, leaving 16 bases of the junction unmatched. Germline assignment: CDR1 SGHNT and CDR2 YYREEE (reference sequence). The CDR3 reads CASSPRQGASRGGEKLFF. The CDR3, as DNA: TGTGCCAGCAGCCCCCGACAGGGGGCCTCTCGCGGGGGTGAAAAACTGTTTTTT.

The V call is TRBV2, the J call TRBJ1-5; the match to TRBD1 covers 8 bases. The CDR3 extends over 15 amino acids. Germline CDR1 and CDR2: SNHLY and FYNNEI. The V gene end was trimmed by 8 bases and the J gene end by 4 bases; junction bases not matched to a gene: 10. The CDR3 sequence is CASFPRTGKNQPQHF. In DNA form, the CDR3 reads TGTGCCAGCTTCCCCAGGACAGGGAAGAATCAGCCCCAGCATTTT. Full variable domain (outside the CDR3, taken from reference TRBV2 and TRBJ1-5): EPEVTQTPSHQVTQMGQEVILRCVPISNHLYFYWYRQILGQKVEFLVSFYNNEISEKSEIFDDQFSVERPDGSNFTLKIRSTKLEDSAMYFCASFPRTGKNQPQHFGDGTRLSIL.

The V call is TRBV29-1, the J call TRBJ1-1; the D is unclear. This CDR3 contains 10 residues. V lost 6 bases, J lost 7 bases, and 9 bases lay in between. CDR1 and CDR2 (germline): SQVTM, ANQGSEA. CDR3 DNA sequence: TGCAGCGTCGCCGGAAATGAAGCTTTCTTT. This sequence encodes CSVAGNEAFF.

This sequence joins TRBV12-3 or TRBV12-4 and TRBJ2-2; no clear D. V gave up 3 bases and J gave up 4 bases, with 6 bases separating them. The CDR3 length is 13 residues. The CDR3 bases are TGTGCCAGCAGTTTTTGGGGCACCGGGGAGCTGTTTTTT. Encoded protein: CASSFWGTGELFF.

This chain uses TRBV18 with TRBJ2-3; 7 bases match TRBD2. With 8 bases clipped from V and 1 base from J, the junction kept 6 bases outside the gene matches. The CDR3 runs 14 residues. The V gene's germline CDR1 is KGHSH and CDR2 LQKENI. This CDR3 reads CASGTSVGTDTQYF. The CDR3 DNA sequence: TGTGCCAGCGGCACTAGCGTAGGCACAGATACGCAGTATTTT.